A single TCR beta chain is shown here with its context. The antigen remains undetermined. The study ran its PCR with 60 Vbeta and 13 Jbeta primers. Assay used: immunoSEQ multiplex PCR; TCRdb lists only in-frame clones, some missing. The table records roughly 100,000 clones, approximately 79% of them present only once. This record comes from a study of cytomegalovirus exposure and HLA in healthy donors. On the study more broadly: Some 200 million T cells yielded roughly 100 million unique TCR beta sequences, as an earlier analysis found.

Everyone who donated was a healthy bone marrow donor. Study outcomes and limitations: Analysis performed later found 16,951 TCR beta sequences associated with HLA alleles at 0.05 false discovery rate. A further, later analysis showed that HLA-associated TCR beta chains (compared with equally common others) were more clonally expanded.

Sequencing was done on a sample of PBMCs. This TCR came from a man younger than 40 in good health and CMV-seropositive.

CDR3 in amino acids: CASTRAAGYNEQFF. DNA for the CDR3: TGCGCCAGCACGAGGGCGGCCGGGTACAATGAGCAGTTCTTC. The V call is TRBV5-1, the J call TRBJ2-1, with D possibly matching TRBD2 (5 bases). V was clipped by 6 bases and J by 4 bases, with 14 bases between them. This CDR3 contains 14 residues. Germline V gives CDR1 SGHRS, CDR2 YFSETQ. The whole variable domain, filled in from reference TRBV5-1 and TRBJ2-1, reads KAGVTQTPRYLIKTRGQQVTLSCSPISGHRSVSWYQQTPGQGLQFLFEYFSETQRNKGNFPGRFSGRQFSNSRSEMNVSTLELGDSALYLCASTRAAGYNEQFFGPGTRLTVL.